The TCR beta chain described here comes from a study of cytotoxic CD8 clonotypes in ibrutinib-treated CLL. General study results and limits: On treatment, the uncommon public clonotypes contracted or remained stable. A difference in sampling times existed between sustained-remission and progressing patients.

Generated by immunoSEQ multiplex PCR, the TCRdb table keeps only in-frame clones and is missing some. The sample lists 250,000 to 350,000 clones, around 77% occurring once. Comment on this clone: What it binds is unknown.

CDR3 length: 16 amino acids. With V trimmed by 5 bases and J by 2 bases, 9 bases remained unmatched. Looked up from germline, CDR1 is SGHAT and CDR2 is FQNNGV. Sequenced material: PBMCs, taken at disease progression, from a patient treated with ibrutinib. The chain links TRBV11-2 to TRBJ2-1; 7 bases are a match to TRBD2. The receptor's source is a human donor with chronic lymphocytic leukemia. Written as DNA, the CDR3 is TGTGCCAGCAGCCACAAGCGGGAATGGACCTACAATGAGCAGTTCTTC. Its protein product is CASSHKREWTYNEQFF.